Listed below are T cell receptor beta chains from one sample, sequenced in a study of T cells in Graves' hyperthyroidism and ophthalmopathy. TCRdb re-called the multiplex PCR reads with MiXCR, one entry per CDR3 protein. The sample yields approximately 400,000 distinct CDR3 sequences, 15% to 17% seen once. Material: blood. The receptors stem from a woman aged 18 to 35 with Graves' hyperthyroidism. Both conserved end residues are part of each CDR3. Each record gives: J gene, V gene, D gene, clone size, CDR3 DNA, CDR3 protein. The D gene is left open where the match is weak. Some rows have no size entry. The others give once, few or many, or a class for an expanded clone.

j_gene: TRBJ2-7; v_gene: TRBV11-2; d_gene: .; abundance: many; CDR3nt: TGTGCCAGCAGCTTAGTTCAGGGACTCGAGCAGTACTTC; CDR3aa: CASSLVQGLEQYF
j_gene: TRBJ2-3; v_gene: TRBV5-1; d_gene: TRBD1; abundance: many; CDR3nt: TGCGCCAGCAGCGCGACAGGGGCGGATACGCAGTATTTT; CDR3aa: CASSATGADTQYF
j_gene: TRBJ2-1; v_gene: TRBV7-2; d_gene: TRBD2; abundance: many; CDR3nt: TGTGCCAGCGCACTAGCGGGGGGAGTGGGATACAATGAGCAGTTCTTC; CDR3aa: CASALAGGVGYNEQFF
j_gene: TRBJ2-7; v_gene: TRBV13; d_gene: TRBD1; abundance: many; CDR3nt: TGTGCCAGCAGCGGACGGACAGGGGTGTTTTACGAGCAGTACTTC; CDR3aa: CASSGRTGVFYEQYF
j_gene: TRBJ2-1; v_gene: TRBV12-3/TRBV12-4; d_gene: .; abundance: many; CDR3nt: TGTGCCAGCAGTTCCAGCTCCTACAATGAGCAGTTCTTC; CDR3aa: CASSSSSYNEQFF
j_gene: TRBJ2-7; v_gene: TRBV3-1; d_gene: .; abundance: many; CDR3nt: TGTGCCAGCGGGATAGGACCGGTACAGACCTACGAGCAGTACTTC; CDR3aa: CASGIGPVQTYEQYF
j_gene: TRBJ1-3; v_gene: TRBV7-2; d_gene: .; abundance: .; CDR3nt: TGTGCCAGCAGCTTAGGTGGGGGGCCGGGTGGAAACACCATATATTTT; CDR3aa: CASSLGGGPGGNTIYF
j_gene: TRBJ2-3; v_gene: TRBV29-1; d_gene: .; abundance: many; CDR3nt: TGCAGCGTTGCGGCCGGCAGCACAGATACGCAGTATTTT; CDR3aa: CSVAAGSTDTQYF
j_gene: TRBJ2-1; v_gene: TRBV7-9; d_gene: TRBD2; abundance: many; CDR3nt: TGTGCCAGCAGCTTAGCGGCGGGGGGACTAAGCTACAATGAGCAGTTCTTC; CDR3aa: CASSLAAGGLSYNEQFF
j_gene: TRBJ1-4; v_gene: TRBV7-9; d_gene: TRBD1; abundance: many; CDR3nt: TGTGCCAGCAGCTTACGGGGGACAGCCGGACACAATGAAAAACTGTTTTTT; CDR3aa: CASSLRGTAGHNEKLFF
j_gene: TRBJ1-2; v_gene: TRBV5-1; d_gene: .; abundance: .; CDR3nt: TGCGCCAGCAGCTTGTGGGGGTCAGGGGGCTACACCTTC; CDR3aa: CASSLWGSGGYTF
j_gene: TRBJ1-4; v_gene: TRBV9; d_gene: .; abundance: many; CDR3nt: TGTGCCAGCAGCCCGGCCGGAGATGAAAAACTGTTTTTT; CDR3aa: CASSPAGDEKLFF
j_gene: TRBJ2-5; v_gene: TRBV4-1; d_gene: TRBD1; abundance: many; CDR3nt: TGCGCCAGCAGCCAAGTCGACAGGGAAGAGACCCAGTACTTC; CDR3aa: CASSQVDREETQYF
j_gene: TRBJ1-5; v_gene: TRBV3-1; d_gene: .; abundance: .; CDR3nt: TGTGCCAGCAGCAACGACGGAAGCAATCAGCCCCAGCATTTT; CDR3aa: CASSNDGSNQPQHF
j_gene: TRBJ2-3; v_gene: TRBV12-3/TRBV12-4; d_gene: .; abundance: .; CDR3nt: TGTGCCAGCAGTTTGGACGCGCGGCGTGGCCGGTTCACAGATACGCAGTATTTT; CDR3aa: CASSLDARRGRFTDTQYF
j_gene: TRBJ2-3; v_gene: TRBV7-2; d_gene: .; abundance: many; CDR3nt: TGTGCCAGCAGCCCAAGGTCTGGAAGCACAGATACGCAGTATTTT; CDR3aa: CASSPRSGSTDTQYF
j_gene: TRBJ1-2; v_gene: TRBV12-5; d_gene: .; abundance: many; CDR3nt: TGTGCTAGTGGTTCCGCTTTTGGGTATGGCTACACCTTC; CDR3aa: CASGSAFGYGYTF
j_gene: TRBJ2-7; v_gene: TRBV14; d_gene: .; abundance: .; CDR3nt: TGTGCCAGCAGCCAAGGTTTGGGCGCGGGCTCCGAGCAGTACTTC; CDR3aa: CASSQGLGAGSEQYF
j_gene: TRBJ2-7; v_gene: TRBV6-1; d_gene: TRBD2; abundance: many; CDR3nt: TGTGCCAGCAGTGGGGGACTAGCGCTCTCCTACGAGCAGTACTTC; CDR3aa: CASSGGLALSYEQYF
j_gene: TRBJ1-5; v_gene: TRBV28; d_gene: .; abundance: many; CDR3nt: TGTGCCAGCAGTTTTGAACAACGCAATCAGCCCCAGCATTTT; CDR3aa: CASSFEQRNQPQHF
j_gene: TRBJ1-2; v_gene: TRBV12-3/TRBV12-4; d_gene: TRBD1; abundance: many; CDR3nt: TGTGCCAGCAGTGCGACAGGGGGCGCGGGAGGCTACACCTTC; CDR3aa: CASSATGGAGGYTF
j_gene: TRBJ1-5; v_gene: TRBV4-1; d_gene: .; abundance: few; CDR3nt: TGCGCCAGCAGCCAGGCAGGGTCCGGGCAGCCCCAGCATTTT; CDR3aa: CASSQAGSGQPQHF
j_gene: TRBJ2-5; v_gene: TRBV5-4; d_gene: TRBD1; abundance: few; CDR3nt: TGTGCCAGCAGCCGGCCCGGGACAGACCAAGAGACCCAGTACTTC; CDR3aa: CASSRPGTDQETQYF
j_gene: TRBJ1-2; v_gene: TRBV5-1; d_gene: TRBD1; abundance: .; CDR3nt: TGCGCCAGCAGCCCTGGAGGGGGCAGCCCCTATGGCTACACCTTC; CDR3aa: CASSPGGGSPYGYTF
j_gene: TRBJ1-2; v_gene: TRBV9; d_gene: .; abundance: many; CDR3nt: TGTGCCAGCAGTGATCTTCAGACAGCAGCTAACTATGGCTACACCTTC; CDR3aa: CASSDLQTAANYGYTF
j_gene: TRBJ2-7; v_gene: TRBV5-1; d_gene: .; abundance: many; CDR3nt: TGCGCCAGCAGCCCGGAACTTGGGGAGCAGTACTTC; CDR3aa: CASSPELGEQYF
j_gene: TRBJ2-7; v_gene: TRBV20-1; d_gene: .; abundance: many; CDR3nt: TGCAGTGCTAGAGATCCCGGGAACGAGCAGTACTTC; CDR3aa: CSARDPGNEQYF
j_gene: TRBJ1-2; v_gene: TRBV19; d_gene: .; abundance: many; CDR3nt: TGTGCCAGTAGTACCACCGGGTCAGCTTATGGCTACACCTTC; CDR3aa: CASSTTGSAYGYTF
j_gene: TRBJ1-2; v_gene: TRBV11-3; d_gene: .; abundance: few; CDR3nt: TGTGCCAGCAGCCCCCCCATTGGGGAGAAGGGCTACACCTTC; CDR3aa: CASSPPIGEKGYTF
j_gene: TRBJ1-3; v_gene: TRBV12-5; d_gene: .; abundance: many; CDR3nt: TGTGCTAGTGGTTTCCGCAGGGGAGCCGGCTACACTGGAAACACCATATATTTT; CDR3aa: CASGFRRGAGYTGNTIYF
j_gene: TRBJ1-2; v_gene: TRBV5-5; d_gene: .; abundance: .; CDR3nt: TGTGCCAGCATCCCGGAGGGCTATGGCTACACCTTC; CDR3aa: CASIPEGYGYTF
j_gene: TRBJ2-5; v_gene: TRBV2; d_gene: TRBD2; abundance: few; CDR3nt: TGTGCCAGCAGGGACGGACTAGCGGGGGCCCCCCAAGAGACCCAGTACTTC; CDR3aa: CASRDGLAGAPQETQYF
j_gene: TRBJ2-1; v_gene: TRBV18; d_gene: .; abundance: .; CDR3nt: TGTGCCAGCTCACCAGGAATAGCCACGTACAATGAGCAGTTCTTC; CDR3aa: CASSPGIATYNEQFF
j_gene: TRBJ2-7; v_gene: TRBV20-1; d_gene: TRBD1; abundance: many; CDR3nt: TGCAGTGCTAGGACAGGGGGCATCTACGAGCAGTACTTC; CDR3aa: CSARTGGIYEQYF
j_gene: TRBJ1-5; v_gene: TRBV12-3/TRBV12-4; d_gene: .; abundance: many; CDR3nt: TGTGCCAGCAGGCCACAGTTCAATCAGCCCCAGCATTTT; CDR3aa: CASRPQFNQPQHF
j_gene: TRBJ2-1; v_gene: TRBV19; d_gene: TRBD2; abundance: many; CDR3nt: TGTGCCAGTAGTAGTAGGCGGACTAGCGGAAGCTCCTACAATGAGCAGTTCTTC; CDR3aa: CASSSRRTSGSSYNEQFF
j_gene: TRBJ2-1; v_gene: TRBV27; d_gene: TRBD2; abundance: few; CDR3nt: TGTGCCAGCAGTTTAGGGGGGAGGGCCGGTGAGCAGTTCTTC; CDR3aa: CASSLGGRAGEQFF
j_gene: TRBJ1-3; v_gene: TRBV7-2; d_gene: .; abundance: few; CDR3nt: TGTGCCAGCATGGCCAGCTTTTTCTCTGGAAACACCATATATTTT; CDR3aa: CASMASFFSGNTIYF
j_gene: TRBJ2-3; v_gene: TRBV7-2; d_gene: TRBD1; abundance: many; CDR3nt: TGTGCCAGCAACCCGGGACAGGTCGACACAGATACGCAGTATTTT; CDR3aa: CASNPGQVDTDTQYF
j_gene: TRBJ2-2; v_gene: TRBV20-1; d_gene: TRBD2; abundance: .; CDR3nt: TGCAGTGCTTCCTTACGGGGGGGCTTAACCGGGGAGCTGTTTTTT; CDR3aa: CSASLRGGLTGELFF
j_gene: TRBJ2-7; v_gene: TRBV6-5; d_gene: TRBD1; abundance: .; CDR3nt: TGTGCCAGCAGTTACTCGACCGGGACAGGGGTCTACGAGCAGTACTTC; CDR3aa: CASSYSTGTGVYEQYF
j_gene: TRBJ1-5; v_gene: TRBV4-2; d_gene: .; abundance: .; CDR3nt: TGTGCCAGCAGCCAAGATGAAGTGCAGCCCCAGCATTTT; CDR3aa: CASSQDEVQPQHF
j_gene: TRBJ1-2; v_gene: TRBV20-1; d_gene: .; abundance: many; CDR3nt: TGCAGTGCTAGAGATCTTCCAGGATACTATGGCTACACCTTC; CDR3aa: CSARDLPGYYGYTF
j_gene: TRBJ2-7; v_gene: TRBV9; d_gene: TRBD2; abundance: .; CDR3nt: TGTGCCAGCGGCGTAGGAGGTAGCGGGAGGACCAGGGGCGAGCAGTACTTC; CDR3aa: CASGVGGSGRTRGEQYF
j_gene: TRBJ2-3; v_gene: TRBV4-1; d_gene: .; abundance: few; CDR3nt: TGCGCCAGCAGCCAAGTCAATAGCGCCGCTAGCACAGATACGCAGTATTTT; CDR3aa: CASSQVNSAASTDTQYF
j_gene: TRBJ2-2; v_gene: TRBV27; d_gene: .; abundance: .; CDR3nt: TGTGCCAGCAGTCCGACTAAGATCGGCACCGGGGAGCTGTTTTTT; CDR3aa: CASSPTKIGTGELFF
j_gene: TRBJ2-2; v_gene: TRBV18; d_gene: TRBD2; abundance: few; CDR3nt: TGTGCCAGCTCACCACCCTGGCTAGCGGCCGGGGAGCTGTTTTTT; CDR3aa: CASSPPWLAAGELFF
j_gene: TRBJ2-1; v_gene: TRBV28; d_gene: .; abundance: many; CDR3nt: TGTGCCAGCAGTTTCCCGCAGGGGCAGGTCTTC; CDR3aa: CASSFPQGQVF
j_gene: TRBJ2-7; v_gene: TRBV12-3/TRBV12-4; d_gene: TRBD1; abundance: many; CDR3nt: TGTGCCAGCAGTTTAAGGACAGGAGGCCCTTACGAGCAGTACTTC; CDR3aa: CASSLRTGGPYEQYF
j_gene: TRBJ2-3; v_gene: TRBV5-4; d_gene: TRBD2; abundance: many; CDR3nt: TGTGCCAGCAGCTCGGCCGGGAGGATAGGGGATACGCAGTATTTT; CDR3aa: CASSSAGRIGDTQYF